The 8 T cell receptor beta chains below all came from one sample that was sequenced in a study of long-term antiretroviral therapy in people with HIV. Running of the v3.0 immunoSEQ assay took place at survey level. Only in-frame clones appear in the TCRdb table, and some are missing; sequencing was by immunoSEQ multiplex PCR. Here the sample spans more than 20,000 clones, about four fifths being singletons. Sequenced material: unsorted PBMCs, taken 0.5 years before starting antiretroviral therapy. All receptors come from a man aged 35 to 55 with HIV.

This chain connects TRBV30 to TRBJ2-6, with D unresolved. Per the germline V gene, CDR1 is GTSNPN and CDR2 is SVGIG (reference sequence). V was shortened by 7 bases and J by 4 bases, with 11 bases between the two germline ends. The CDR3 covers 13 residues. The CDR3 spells CASSPRGANVLTF. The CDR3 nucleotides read TGTGCCTCCTCCCCTAGAGGGGCCAACGTCCTGACTTTC.

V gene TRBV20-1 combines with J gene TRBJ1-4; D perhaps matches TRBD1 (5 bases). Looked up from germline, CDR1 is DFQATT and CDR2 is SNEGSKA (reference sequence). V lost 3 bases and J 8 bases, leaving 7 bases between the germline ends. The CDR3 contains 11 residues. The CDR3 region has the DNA TGCAGTGCTAGGGGACCCGAAAAACTGTTTTTT. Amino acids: CSARGPEKLFF.

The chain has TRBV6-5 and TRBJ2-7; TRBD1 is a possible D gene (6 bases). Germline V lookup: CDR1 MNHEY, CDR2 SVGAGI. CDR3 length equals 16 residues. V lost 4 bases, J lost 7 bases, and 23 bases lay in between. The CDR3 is CASSSYRAREGREQYF. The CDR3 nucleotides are TGTGCCAGCAGTTCCTACAGGGCTCGGGAAGGTCGAGAGCAGTACTTC.

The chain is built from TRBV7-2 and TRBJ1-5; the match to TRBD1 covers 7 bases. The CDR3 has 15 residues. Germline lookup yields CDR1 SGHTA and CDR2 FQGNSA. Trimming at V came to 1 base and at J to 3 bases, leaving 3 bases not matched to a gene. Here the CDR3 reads CASSLEQGINQPQHF. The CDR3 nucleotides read TGTGCCAGCAGCTTAGAACAGGGGATCAATCAGCCCCAGCATTTT.

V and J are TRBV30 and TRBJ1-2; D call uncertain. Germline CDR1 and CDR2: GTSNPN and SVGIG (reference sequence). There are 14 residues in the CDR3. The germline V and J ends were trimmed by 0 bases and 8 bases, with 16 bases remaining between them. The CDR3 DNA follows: TGTGCCTGGAGTGTACGGGCTCAGCCGGGAGGCTACACCTTC. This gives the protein CAWSVRAQPGGYTF.

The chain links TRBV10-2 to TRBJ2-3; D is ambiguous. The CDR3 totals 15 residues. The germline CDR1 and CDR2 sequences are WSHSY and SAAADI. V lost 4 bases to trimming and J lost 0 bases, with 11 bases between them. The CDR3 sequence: CASSGFRVSTDTQYF. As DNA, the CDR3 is TGCGCCAGCAGTGGGTTTCGGGTGAGCACAGATACGCAGTATTTT.

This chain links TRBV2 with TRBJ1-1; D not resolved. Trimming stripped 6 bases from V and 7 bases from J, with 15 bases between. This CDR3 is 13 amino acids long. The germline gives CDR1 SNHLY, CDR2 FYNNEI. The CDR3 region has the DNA TGTGCCAGCAGATGGGATGGAAGCGATGAAGCTTTCTTT. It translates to CASRWDGSDEAFF.

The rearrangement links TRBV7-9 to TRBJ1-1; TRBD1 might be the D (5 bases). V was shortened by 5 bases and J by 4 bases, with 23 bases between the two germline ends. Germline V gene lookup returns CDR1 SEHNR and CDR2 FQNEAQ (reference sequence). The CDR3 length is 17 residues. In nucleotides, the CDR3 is TGTGCCAGCAGCCTCCCTCAATCAGGGTATGGAGGCACTGAAGCTTTCTTT. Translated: CASSLPQSGYGGTEAFF.